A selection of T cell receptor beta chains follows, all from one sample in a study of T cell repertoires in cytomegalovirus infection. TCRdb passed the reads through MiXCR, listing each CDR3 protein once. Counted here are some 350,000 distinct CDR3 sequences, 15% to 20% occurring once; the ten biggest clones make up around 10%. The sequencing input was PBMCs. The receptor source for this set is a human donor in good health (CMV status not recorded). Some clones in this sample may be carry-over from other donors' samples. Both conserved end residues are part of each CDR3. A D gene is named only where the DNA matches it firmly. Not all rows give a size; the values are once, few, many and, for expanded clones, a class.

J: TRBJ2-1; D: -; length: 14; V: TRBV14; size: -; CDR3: CASSQGFGDNEQFF; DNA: TGTGCCAGCAGCCAAGGATTTGGAGACAATGAGCAGTTCTTC
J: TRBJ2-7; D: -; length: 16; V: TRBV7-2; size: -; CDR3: CASSLAGPSVSYEQYF; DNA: TGTGCCAGCAGCTTAGCAGGTCCCAGCGTGAGCTACGAGCAGTACTTC
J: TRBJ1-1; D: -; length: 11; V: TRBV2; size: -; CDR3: CASMWYTEAFF; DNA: TGTGCCAGCATGTGGTACACTGAAGCTTTCTTT
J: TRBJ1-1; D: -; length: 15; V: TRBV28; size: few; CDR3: CASSPRNRVPTEAFF; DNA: TGTGCCAGCAGTCCCCGAAACAGGGTCCCGACTGAAGCTTTCTTT
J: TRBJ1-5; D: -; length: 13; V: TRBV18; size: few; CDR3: CASSPRGNQPQHF; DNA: TGTGCCAGCTCACCAAGGGGTAATCAGCCCCAGCATTTT
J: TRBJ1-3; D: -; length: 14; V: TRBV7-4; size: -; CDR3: CASSVAGVANTIYF; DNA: TGTGCCAGCAGCGTCGCGGGGGTCGCGAACACCATATATTTT
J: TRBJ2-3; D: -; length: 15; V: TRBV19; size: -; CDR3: CASSMLAGATDTQYF; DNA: TGTGCCAGTAGTATGTTGGCAGGGGCTACAGATACGCAGTATTTT
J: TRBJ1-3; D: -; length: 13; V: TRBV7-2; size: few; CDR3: CASSLVTGNTIYF; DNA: TGTGCCAGCAGCTTAGTAACGGGAAACACCATATATTTT
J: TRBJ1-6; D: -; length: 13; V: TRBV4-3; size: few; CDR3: CASSQDEGQRLHF; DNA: TGCGCCAGCAGCCAAGATGAGGGCCAGCGGCTCCACTTT
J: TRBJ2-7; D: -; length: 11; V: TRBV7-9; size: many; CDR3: CALPRGGMQYF; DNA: TGTGCCCTCCCACGGGGCGGCATGCAGTACTTC
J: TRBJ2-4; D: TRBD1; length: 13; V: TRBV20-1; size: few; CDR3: CSAYSGTENIQYF; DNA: TGCAGTGCTTATTCCGGGACAGAAAACATTCAGTACTTC
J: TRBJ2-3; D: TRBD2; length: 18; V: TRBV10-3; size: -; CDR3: CAISESLAGGISTDTQYF; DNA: TGTGCCATCAGTGAATCACTAGCGGGGGGAATAAGCACAGATACGCAGTATTTT
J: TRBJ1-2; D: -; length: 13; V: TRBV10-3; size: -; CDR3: CAISDNLNYGYTF; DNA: TGTGCCATCAGTGATAACCTTAACTATGGCTACACCTTC
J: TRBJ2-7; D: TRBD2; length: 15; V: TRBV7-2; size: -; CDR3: CASSAGTSGADEQYF; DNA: TGTGCCAGCAGCGCAGGGACTAGCGGGGCAGACGAGCAGTACTTC
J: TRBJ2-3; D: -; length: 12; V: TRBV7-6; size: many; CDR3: CASSHGLNTQYF; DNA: TGTGCCAGCAGCCACGGACTCAATACGCAGTATTTT
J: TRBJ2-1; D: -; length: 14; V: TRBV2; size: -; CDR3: CASSERSSYNEQFF; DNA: TGTGCCAGCAGTGAACGCAGTTCCTACAATGAGCAGTTCTTC
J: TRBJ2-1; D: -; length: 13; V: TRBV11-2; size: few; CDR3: CASTPIEGKVQFF; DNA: TGTGCCAGCACCCCAATCGAGGGAAAGGTGCAGTTCTTC
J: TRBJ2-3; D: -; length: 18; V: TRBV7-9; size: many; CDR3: CASSFPPKPVFITDTQYF; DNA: TGTGCCAGCAGCTTTCCCCCCAAACCGGTTTTCATCACAGATACGCAGTATTTT
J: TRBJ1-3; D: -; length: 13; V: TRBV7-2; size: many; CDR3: CASSLAAANTIYF; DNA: TGTGCCAGCAGCTTAGCGGCGGCAAACACCATATATTTT
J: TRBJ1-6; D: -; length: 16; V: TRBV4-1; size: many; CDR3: CASSQDSNSYNSPLHF; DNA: TGCGCCAGCAGCCAAGATTCTAACAGTTATAATTCACCCCTCCACTTT
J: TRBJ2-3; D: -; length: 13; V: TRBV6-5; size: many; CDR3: CASSQDHSDTQYF; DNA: TGTGCCAGCAGTCAGGACCATTCAGATACGCAGTATTTT
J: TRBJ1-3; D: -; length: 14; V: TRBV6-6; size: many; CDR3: CASIPPGNRDTIYF; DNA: TGTGCCAGCATACCCCCCGGCAACAGGGACACCATATATTTT
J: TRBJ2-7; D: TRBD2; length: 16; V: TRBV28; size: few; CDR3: CASSSPGLAGDDEQYF; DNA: TGTGCCAGCAGCTCCCCTGGACTAGCGGGAGATGACGAGCAGTACTTC
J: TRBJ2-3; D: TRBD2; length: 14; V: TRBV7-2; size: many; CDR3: CASSPITGGDTQYF; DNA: TGTGCCAGCAGCCCGATTACGGGGGGAGATACGCAGTATTTT
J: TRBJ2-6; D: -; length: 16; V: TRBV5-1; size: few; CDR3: CASSLVWVSGANVLTF; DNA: TGCGCCAGCAGCTTGGTATGGGTCTCTGGGGCCAACGTCCTGACTTTC
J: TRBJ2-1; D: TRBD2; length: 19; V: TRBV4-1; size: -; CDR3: CASSQGWRTSGGRRYEQFF; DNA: TGCGCCAGCAGCCAAGGTTGGAGGACTAGCGGTGGACGGCGCTATGAGCAGTTCTTC